A selection of T cell receptor beta chains follows, all from one sample in a study of CD8+CD57+ T cells in acquired aplastic anemia. TCRdb re-derived calls from the reads in MiXCR, one entry per CDR3 protein. The data show 150,000 to 200,000 distinct CDR3 sequences, 64% seen once. Sequenced: sorted CD4+, CD8+, or CD8+CD57+ T cells (not recorded which) from PBMCs. These receptors came from a human donor with severe aplastic anemia or a healthy control (not recorded which). Each CDR3 is given with its conserved first and last residue. A D gene is named only where the DNA matches it firmly. The size field is filled for only some rows; it gives once, few, many or a size class.

>TRBV24-1|TRBJ2-7|TRBD1|many
CASSGTGSSYEQYF
TGTGCCAGCTCCGGGACAGGGAGCTCCTACGAGCAGTACTTC
>TRBV12-3/TRBV12-4|TRBJ2-5|.|.
CASSFGGLNEETQYF
TGTGCCAGCAGCTTCGGTGGACTTAACGAAGAGACCCAGTACTTC
>TRBV5-1|TRBJ2-2|TRBD1|many
CASSSPQGSIGELFF
TGCGCCAGCAGCTCCCCACAGGGGAGTATCGGGGAGCTGTTTTTT
>TRBV19|TRBJ1-2|.|many
CASSLRTDGYGYTF
TGTGCCAGTAGTTTACGGACAGATGGCTATGGCTACACCTTC
>TRBV29-1|TRBJ1-4|.|.
CSVEGGSYNEKLFF
TGCAGCGTTGAAGGTGGCAGCTATAATGAAAAACTGTTTTTT
>TRBV20-1|TRBJ2-1|.|.
CSANVYNEQFF
TGCAGTGCTAACGTGTACAATGAGCAGTTCTTC
>TRBV7-9|TRBJ1-1|.|.
CAIAPGSTNTEAFF
TGTGCCATCGCGCCGGGCTCCACCAACACTGAAGCTTTCTTT
>TRBV20-1|TRBJ2-3|.|.
CSARGETGYADTQYF
TGCAGTGCTAGAGGGGAAACAGGGTACGCAGATACGCAGTATTTT
>TRBV24-1|TRBJ2-1|TRBD2|.
CATSGEGPIYNEQFF
TGTGCCACCAGTGGGGAGGGCCCAATCTACAATGAGCAGTTCTTC
>TRBV7-6|TRBJ2-2|.|.
CASSFGETGTGELFF
TGTGCCAGCAGCTTCGGGGAAACGGGCACCGGGGAGCTGTTTTTT
>TRBV29-1|TRBJ2-5|.|.
CSVIGIQETQYF
TGCAGCGTTATAGGGATCCAAGAGACCCAGTACTTC
>TRBV28|TRBJ1-4|TRBD1|few
CASNSLGTGVINEKLFF
TGTGCCAGCAATTCACTTGGGACAGGGGTGATTAATGAAAAACTGTTTTTT
>TRBV30|TRBJ2-2|TRBD1|.
CAWSQRDSYTGELFF
TGTGCCTGGAGCCAAAGGGACAGCTACACCGGGGAGCTGTTTTTT
>TRBV27|TRBJ1-6|.|once
CASSLLIGRASYNSPLHF
TGTGCCAGCAGTTTATTGATCGGCAGGGCCTCCTATAATTCACCCCTCCACTTT
>TRBV24-1|TRBJ1-2|.|.
CATSDLQGRSGYGYTF
TGTGCCACCAGTGATTTGCAAGGGCGATCGGGCTATGGCTACACCTTC
>TRBV20-1|TRBJ1-2|TRBD1|once
CSASQNRDRGFDGYTF
TGCAGTGCTAGTCAGAACCGGGACAGGGGTTTCGATGGCTACACCTTC
>TRBV20-1|TRBJ2-7|.|.
CSARSPGTYEQYF
TGCAGTGCCCGAAGCCCGGGGACCTACGAGCAGTACTTC
>TRBV29-1|TRBJ2-1|.|once
CSATRQDRSYNEQFF
TGCAGCGCCACCCGACAGGACCGCTCCTACAATGAGCAGTTCTTC
>TRBV24-1|TRBJ2-5|TRBD1|few
CATSDRTGYQETQYF
TGTGCCACCAGTGACCGGACAGGGTACCAAGAGACCCAGTACTTC
>TRBV9|TRBJ2-3|.|.
CASSVQDTSTDTQYF
TGTGCCAGCAGCGTTCAGGACACAAGCACAGATACGCAGTATTTT
>TRBV5-1|TRBJ2-7|TRBD2|.
CASSLFLAGYEQYF
TGCGCCAGCAGCTTGTTCCTAGCGGGCTACGAGCAGTACTTC
>TRBV20-1|TRBJ1-6|.|.
CSVAGLVNSPLHF
TGCAGTGTCGCGGGACTAGTTAATTCACCCCTCCACTTT
>TRBV20-1|TRBJ1-1|TRBD1|.
CSATESRGRISSEAFF
TGCAGTGCTACAGAGTCGAGGGGGCGAATAAGTTCTGAAGCTTTCTTT
>TRBV7-2|TRBJ2-1|.|.
CASSVASGSWNEQLF
.
>TRBV20-1|TRBJ2-6|.|.
CSVRETREGGHPGANVLTF
TGCAGTGTTAGAGAGACGAGGGAGGGGGGGCATCCTGGGGCCAACGTCCTGACTTTC
>TRBV6-1|TRBJ2-7|.|.
CASSQDLGAGEQYF
TGTGCCAGCAGCCAAGATCTGGGGGCCGGCGAGCAGTACTTC
>TRBV19|TRBJ1-5|.|many
CASRREGPQPQHF
TGTGCCAGTAGGAGGGAGGGCCCCCAGCCCCAGCATTTT
>TRBV29-1|TRBJ2-2|TRBD2|.
CSVGTSRTGELFF
TGCAGCGTTGGGACTAGCAGGACCGGGGAGCTGTTTTTT
>TRBV6-2/TRBV6-3|TRBJ1-1|.|many
CASRYFRGMNTEAFF
TGTGCCAGCAGATACTTCAGGGGTATGAACACTGAAGCTTTCTTT
>TRBV15|TRBJ1-5|.|.
CASGDSNQPQHF
TGTGCCAGCGGAGATAGCAATCAGCCCCAGCATTTT
>TRBV10-1|TRBJ2-7|TRBD2|.
CASSDGLAGAYEQYF
TGCGCCAGCAGTGATGGACTAGCGGGGGCCTACGAGCAGTACTTC
>TRBV15|TRBJ2-5|TRBD1|once
CATSRDLWRQGALRYQETQYF
TGTGCCACCAGCAGAGATCTTTGGCGACAGGGGGCCCTTCGGTACCAAGAGACCCAGTACTTC
>TRBV2|TRBJ1-1|.|few
CASSRTQVGFGTEAFF
TGTGCCAGCAGCAGAACGCAAGTCGGGTTTGGGACTGAAGCTTTCTTT
>TRBV19|TRBJ1-3|.|.
CASSITLSGSGNTIYF
TGTGCCAGTAGTATAACGCTATCCGGCTCTGGAAACACCATATATTTT
>TRBV10-3|TRBJ1-2|.|few
CAISESGDYGYTF
TGTGCCATCAGTGAGTCCGGGGACTATGGCTACACCTTC
>TRBV25-1|TRBJ2-5|.|.
CASSDWGQGETQYF
TGTGCCAGCAGTGATTGGGGGCAGGGGGAGACCCAGTACTTC
>TRBV20-1|TRBJ2-3|.|.
CSGRRSSRGSTDTQYF
TGCAGTGGCAGACGGTCTAGCAGGGGCAGCACAGATACGCAGTATTTT
>TRBV2|TRBJ2-5|TRBD2|few
CASYISSGRYQETQYF
TGTGCCAGCTACATCTCTAGCGGGAGGTACCAAGAGACCCAGTACTTC
>TRBV5-8|TRBJ1-5|.|many
CASSIRGLNQPQHF
TGTGCCAGCAGTATACGGGGTCTCAATCAGCCCCAGCATTTT
>TRBV20-1|TRBJ1-1|.|.
CSARDRAGFDTEAFF
TGCAGTGCTAGGGATAGGGCGGGGTTTGACACTGAAGCTTTCTTT
>TRBV7-9|TRBJ1-2|TRBD1|.
CASSLGDRGVGLYGYTF
TGCGCCAGCAGCTTGGGGGACAGGGGGGTCGGTCTTTATGGCTACACCTTC
>TRBV6-1|TRBJ2-7|.|few
CASSALPRDEQYF
TGTGCCAGCAGTGCCCTCCCCAGGGACGAGCAGTACTTC
>TRBV14|TRBJ2-1|TRBD2|few
CASSPHQLAGGQGQFF
TGTGCCAGCAGCCCCCACCAACTAGCGGGGGGGCAAGGGCAGTTCTTC
>TRBV7-9|TRBJ2-3|TRBD1|.
CASSPARGDRGQADTQYF
TGTGCCAGCAGCCCCGCCCGGGGGGACAGGGGGCAGGCAGATACGCAGTATTTT
>TRBV24-1|TRBJ2-3|TRBD1|.
CATGQGSTDTQYF
TGTGCCACCGGACAGGGGAGCACAGATACGCAGTATTTT
>TRBV2|TRBJ2-5|.|many
CASSATGLRGVETQYF
TGTGCCAGCAGTGCTACGGGGTTGCGTGGTGTGGAGACCCAGTACTTC